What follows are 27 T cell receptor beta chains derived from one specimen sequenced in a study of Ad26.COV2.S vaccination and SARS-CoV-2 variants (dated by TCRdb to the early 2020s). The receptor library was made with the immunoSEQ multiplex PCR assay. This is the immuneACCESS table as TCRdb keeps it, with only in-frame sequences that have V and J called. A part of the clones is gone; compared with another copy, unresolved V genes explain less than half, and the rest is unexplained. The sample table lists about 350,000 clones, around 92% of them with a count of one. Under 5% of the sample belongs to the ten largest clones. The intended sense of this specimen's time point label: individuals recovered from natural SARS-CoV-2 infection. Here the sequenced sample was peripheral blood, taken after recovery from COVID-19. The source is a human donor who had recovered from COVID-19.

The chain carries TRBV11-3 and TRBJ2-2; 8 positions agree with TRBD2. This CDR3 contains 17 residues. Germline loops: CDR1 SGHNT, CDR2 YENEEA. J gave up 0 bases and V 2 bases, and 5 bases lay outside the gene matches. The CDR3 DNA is TGTGCCAGCAGCTTATGGCGGGGGGCGACGAACACCGGGGAGCTGTTTTTT. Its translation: CASSLWRGATNTGELFF.

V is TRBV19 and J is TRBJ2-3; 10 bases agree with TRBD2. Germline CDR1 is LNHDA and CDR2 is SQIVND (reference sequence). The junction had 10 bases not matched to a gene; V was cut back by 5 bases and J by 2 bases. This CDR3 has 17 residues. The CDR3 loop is CASSPRTSGGPTDTQYF. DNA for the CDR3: TGTGCCAGTAGTCCGAGGACTAGCGGAGGTCCCACAGATACGCAGTATTTT.

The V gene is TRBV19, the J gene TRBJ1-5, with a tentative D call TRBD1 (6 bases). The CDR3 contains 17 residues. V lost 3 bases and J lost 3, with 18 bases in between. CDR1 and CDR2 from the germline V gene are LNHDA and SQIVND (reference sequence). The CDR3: CASSIRGESRANQPQHF. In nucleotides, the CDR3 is TGTGCCAGTAGTATTAGGGGGGAAAGTAGGGCCAATCAGCCCCAGCATTTT. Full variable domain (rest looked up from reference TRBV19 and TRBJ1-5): DGGITQSPKYLFRKEGQNVTLSCEQNLNHDAMYWYRQDPGQGLRLIYYSQIVNDFQKGDIAEGYSVSREKKESFPLTVTSAQKNPTAFYLCASSIRGESRANQPQHFGDGTRLSIL.

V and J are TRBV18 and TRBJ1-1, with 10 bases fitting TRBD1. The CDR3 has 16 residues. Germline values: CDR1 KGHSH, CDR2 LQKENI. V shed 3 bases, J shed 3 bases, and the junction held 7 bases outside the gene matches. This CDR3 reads CASSPRTGGSDTEAFF. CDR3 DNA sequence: TGTGCCAGCTCACCTCGGACAGGGGGAAGCGACACTGAAGCTTTCTTT.

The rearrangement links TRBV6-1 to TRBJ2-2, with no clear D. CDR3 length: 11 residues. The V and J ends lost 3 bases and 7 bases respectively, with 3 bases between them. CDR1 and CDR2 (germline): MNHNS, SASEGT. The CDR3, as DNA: TGTGCCAGCAGTGAGATCGGGGAGCTGTTTTTT. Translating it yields CASSEIGELFF.

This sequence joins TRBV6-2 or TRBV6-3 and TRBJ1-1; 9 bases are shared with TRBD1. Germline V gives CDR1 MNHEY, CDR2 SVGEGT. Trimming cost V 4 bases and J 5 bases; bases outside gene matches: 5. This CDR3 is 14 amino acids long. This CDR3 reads CASSSTGGRTEAFF. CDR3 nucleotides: TGTGCCAGCAGTTCTACAGGGGGCAGGACTGAAGCTTTCTTT.

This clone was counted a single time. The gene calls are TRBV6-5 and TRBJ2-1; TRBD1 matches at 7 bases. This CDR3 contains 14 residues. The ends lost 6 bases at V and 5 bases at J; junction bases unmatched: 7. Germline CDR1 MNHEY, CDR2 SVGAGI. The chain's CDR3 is CASRETGPHNEQFF. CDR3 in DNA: TGTGCCAGCAGAGAGACAGGGCCCCACAATGAGCAGTTCTTC.

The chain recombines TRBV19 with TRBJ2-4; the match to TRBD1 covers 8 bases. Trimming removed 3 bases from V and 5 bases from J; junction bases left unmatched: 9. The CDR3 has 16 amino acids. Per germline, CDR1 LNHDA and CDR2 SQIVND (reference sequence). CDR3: CASSISGQGAENIQYF. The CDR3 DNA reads TGTGCCAGTAGTATTTCAGGCCAGGGGGCTGAAAACATTCAGTACTTC. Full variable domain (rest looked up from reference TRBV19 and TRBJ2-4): DGGITQSPKYLFRKEGQNVTLSCEQNLNHDAMYWYRQDPGQGLRLIYYSQIVNDFQKGDIAEGYSVSREKKESFPLTVTSAQKNPTAFYLCASSISGQGAENIQYFGAGTRLSVL.

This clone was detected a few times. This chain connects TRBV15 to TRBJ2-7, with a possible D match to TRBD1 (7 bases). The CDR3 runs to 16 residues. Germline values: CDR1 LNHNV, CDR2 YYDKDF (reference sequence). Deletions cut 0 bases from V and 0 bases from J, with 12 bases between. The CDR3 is CATSRDAGQSSYEQYF. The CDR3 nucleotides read TGTGCCACCAGCAGAGATGCGGGACAGAGCTCCTACGAGCAGTACTTC.

The CDR3 DNA sequence: TGTGCCACCGGGACGGCCACCTACGAGCAGTACTTC. Its protein is CATGTATYEQYF. The chain uses TRBV19 and TRBJ2-7; D may be TRBD1 or TRBD2 (5 bases each). Between the trimmed V and J ends, which lost 10 bases and 2 bases, there was a span of 12 bases. The CDR3 is 12 residues long. Looked up from germline, CDR1 is LNHDA and CDR2 is SQIVND (reference sequence).

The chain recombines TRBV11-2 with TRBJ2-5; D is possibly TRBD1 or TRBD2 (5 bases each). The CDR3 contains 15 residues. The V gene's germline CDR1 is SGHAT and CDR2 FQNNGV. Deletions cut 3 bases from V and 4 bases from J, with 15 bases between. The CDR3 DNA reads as TGTGCCAGCAGCTTGGGGACGGGCATAATAGAGACCCAGTACTTC. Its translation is CASSLGTGIIETQYF. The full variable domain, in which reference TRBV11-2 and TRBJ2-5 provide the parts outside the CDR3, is EAGVAQSPRYKIIEKRQSVAFWCNPISGHATLYWYQQILGQGPKLLIQFQNNGVVDDSQLPKDRFSAERLKGVDSTLKIQPAKLEDSAVYLCASSLGTGIIETQYFGPGTRLLVL.

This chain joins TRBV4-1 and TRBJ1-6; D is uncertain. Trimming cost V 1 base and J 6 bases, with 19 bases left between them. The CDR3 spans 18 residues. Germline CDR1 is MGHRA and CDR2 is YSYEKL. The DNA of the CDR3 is TGCGCCAGCAGCCAAGCCGAGCTCCGGGCCCAGCGTAATTCACCCCTCCACTTT. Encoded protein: CASSQAELRAQRNSPLHF.

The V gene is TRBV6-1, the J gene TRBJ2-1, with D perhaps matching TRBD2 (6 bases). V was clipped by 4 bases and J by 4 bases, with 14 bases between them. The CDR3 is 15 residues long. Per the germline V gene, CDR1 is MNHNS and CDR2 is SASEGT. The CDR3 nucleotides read TGTGCCAGCAGTGGAGCGGGCCATACGTACAATGAGCAGTTCTTC. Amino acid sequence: CASSGAGHTYNEQFF.

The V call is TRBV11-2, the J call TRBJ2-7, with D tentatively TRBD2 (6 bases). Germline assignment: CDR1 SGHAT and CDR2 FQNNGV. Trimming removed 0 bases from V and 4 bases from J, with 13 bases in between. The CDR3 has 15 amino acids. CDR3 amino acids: CASSLDFRGKYEQYF. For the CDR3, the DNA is TGTGCCAGCAGCTTAGATTTCCGGGGGAAATACGAGCAGTACTTC.

Here the CDR3 DNA reads TGTGCCAGCAGTTCCGTTACAGTGCCCTTTGGAAACACCATATATTTT. Translating gives CASSSVTVPFGNTIYF. This chain uses TRBV28 with TRBJ1-3; no clear D. Germline V gives CDR1 MDHEN, CDR2 SYDVKM. This CDR3 contains 16 residues. V was pared by 4 bases and J by 3 bases, with 16 bases between.

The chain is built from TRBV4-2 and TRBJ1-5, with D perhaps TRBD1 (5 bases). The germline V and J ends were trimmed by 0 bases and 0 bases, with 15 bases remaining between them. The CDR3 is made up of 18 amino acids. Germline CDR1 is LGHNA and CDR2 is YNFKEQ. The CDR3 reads CASSQDKMGVTSNQPQHF. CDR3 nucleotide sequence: TGTGCCAGCAGCCAAGATAAAATGGGGGTTACTAGCAATCAGCCCCAGCATTTT.

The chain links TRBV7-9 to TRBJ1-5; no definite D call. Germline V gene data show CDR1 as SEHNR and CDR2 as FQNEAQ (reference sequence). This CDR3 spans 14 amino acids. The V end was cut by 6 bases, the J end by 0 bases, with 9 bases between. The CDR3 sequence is CASSLQSSNQPQHF. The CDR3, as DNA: TGTGCCAGCAGTTTACAGAGTAGCAATCAGCCCCAGCATTTT.

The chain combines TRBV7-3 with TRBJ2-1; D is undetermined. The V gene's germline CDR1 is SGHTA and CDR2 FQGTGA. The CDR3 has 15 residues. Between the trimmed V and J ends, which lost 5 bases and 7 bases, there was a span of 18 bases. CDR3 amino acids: CASSPGPPVGNEQFF. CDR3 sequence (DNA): TGTGCCAGCAGCCCGGGTCCCCCTGTGGGAAATGAGCAGTTCTTC.

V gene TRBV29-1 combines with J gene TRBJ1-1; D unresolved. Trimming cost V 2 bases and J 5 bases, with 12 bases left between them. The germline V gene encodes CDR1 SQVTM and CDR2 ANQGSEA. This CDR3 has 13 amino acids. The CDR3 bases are TGCAGCGTTGAAAAGGGCCAAGGTACTGAAGCTTTCTTT. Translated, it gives CSVEKGQGTEAFF.

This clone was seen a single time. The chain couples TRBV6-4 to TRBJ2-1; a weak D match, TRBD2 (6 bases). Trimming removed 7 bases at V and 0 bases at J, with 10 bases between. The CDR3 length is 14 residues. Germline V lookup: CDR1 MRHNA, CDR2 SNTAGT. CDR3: CASTWDSSYNEQFF. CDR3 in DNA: TGTGCCAGCACCTGGGACTCCTCCTACAATGAGCAGTTCTTC.

CDR3 amino acids: CASSHSDREAFF. For the CDR3, the DNA is TGTGCCAGCAGCCATTCAGACAGAGAAGCTTTCTTT. The chain links TRBV7-8 to TRBJ1-1; possible D gene TRBD1, 5 bases. The ends were cut back, 5 bases at V and 8 bases at J, with 12 bases in the middle. This CDR3 comprises 12 residues. Germline V lookup: CDR1 SGHVS, CDR2 FQNEAQ.

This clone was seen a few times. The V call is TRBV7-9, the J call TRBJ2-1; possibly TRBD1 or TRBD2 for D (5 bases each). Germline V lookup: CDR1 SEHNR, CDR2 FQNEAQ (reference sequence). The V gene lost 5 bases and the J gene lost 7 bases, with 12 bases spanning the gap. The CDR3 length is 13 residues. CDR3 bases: TGTGCCAGCAGCCCGGCAGGGAGAAATGAGCAGTTCTTC. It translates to CASSPAGRNEQFF.

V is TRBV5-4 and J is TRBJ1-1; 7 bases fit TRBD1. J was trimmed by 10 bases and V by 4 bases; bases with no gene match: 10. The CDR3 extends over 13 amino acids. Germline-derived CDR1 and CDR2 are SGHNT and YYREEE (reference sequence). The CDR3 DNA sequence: TGTGCCAGCAGCACAACGACAGGGTTAGTAGCTTTCTTT. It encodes CASSTTTGLVAFF.

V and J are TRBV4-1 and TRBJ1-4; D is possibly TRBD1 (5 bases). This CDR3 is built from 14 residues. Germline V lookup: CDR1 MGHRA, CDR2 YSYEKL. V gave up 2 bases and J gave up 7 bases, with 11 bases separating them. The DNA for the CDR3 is TGCGCCAGCAGCCAACAGGGATTGTTTGAAAAACTGTTTTTT. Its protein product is CASSQQGLFEKLFF.

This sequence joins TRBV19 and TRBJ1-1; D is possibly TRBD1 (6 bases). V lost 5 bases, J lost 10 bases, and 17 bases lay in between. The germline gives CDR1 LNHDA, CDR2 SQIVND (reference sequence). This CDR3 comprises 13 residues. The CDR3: CASSWPEGRGAFF. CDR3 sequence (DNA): TGTGCCAGTAGTTGGCCAGAAGGCAGGGGAGCTTTCTTT.

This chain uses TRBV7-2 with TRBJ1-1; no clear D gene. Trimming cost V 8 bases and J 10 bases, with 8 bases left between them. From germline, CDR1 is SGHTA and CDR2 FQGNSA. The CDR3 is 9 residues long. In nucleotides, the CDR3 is TGTGCCAGCGCCTTAGGAGCTTTCTTT. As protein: CASALGAFF.

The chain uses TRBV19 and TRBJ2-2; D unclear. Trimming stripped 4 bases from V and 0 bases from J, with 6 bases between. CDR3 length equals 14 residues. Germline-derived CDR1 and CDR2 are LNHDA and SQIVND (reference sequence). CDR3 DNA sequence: TGTGCCAGTAGTAGGTTAGCGAACACCGGGGAGCTGTTTTTT. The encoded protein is CASSRLANTGELFF.